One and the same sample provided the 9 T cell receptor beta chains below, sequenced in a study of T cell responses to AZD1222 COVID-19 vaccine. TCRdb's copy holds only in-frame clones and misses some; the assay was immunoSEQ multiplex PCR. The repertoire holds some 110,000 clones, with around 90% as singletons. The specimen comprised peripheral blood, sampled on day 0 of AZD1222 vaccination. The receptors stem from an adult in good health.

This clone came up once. The CDR3 loop is CAISESRDRTGDGYTF. CDR3 sequence (DNA): TGTGCCATCAGTGAGTCCCGGGACAGGACCGGCGATGGCTACACCTTC. The J gene is TRBJ1-2, the V gene TRBV10-3, with 8 positions matching TRBD1. CDR1 and CDR2 from the germline V gene are ENHRY and SYGVKD. J lost 6 bases, V lost 0 bases, and 9 bases had no gene match. The CDR3 consists of 16 residues.

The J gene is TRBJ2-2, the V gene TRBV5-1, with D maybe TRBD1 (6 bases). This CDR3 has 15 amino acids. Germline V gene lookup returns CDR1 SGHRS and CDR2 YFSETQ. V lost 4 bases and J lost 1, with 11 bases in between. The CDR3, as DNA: TGCGCCAGCAGCGACGGGACACTGAACACCGGGGAGCTGTTTTTT. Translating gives CASSDGTLNTGELFF.

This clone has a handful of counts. The CDR3 loop is CASSPGQDSYEQYF. As DNA, the CDR3 is TGTGCCAGCAGCCCCGGACAGGACTCCTACGAGCAGTACTTC. This chain links TRBV11-2 with TRBJ2-7; 7 nucleotides agree with TRBD1. The V segment lost 5 bases and the J segment 0 bases; nucleotides outside the gene matches: 4. There are 14 residues in the CDR3. The germline CDR1 and CDR2 sequences are SGHAT and FQNNGV.

CDR3 bases: TGCGCCAGCAGCCAAGGAGGAGGACCCCTCGGGGAGCAGTACTTC. Its protein is CASSQGGGPLGEQYF. The rearrangement links TRBV4-1 to TRBJ2-7; possibly TRBD2 for D (5 bases). The ends were cut back, 1 base at V and 7 bases at J, with 17 bases in the middle. From germline, CDR1 is MGHRA and CDR2 YSYEKL. This CDR3 is 15 amino acids long.

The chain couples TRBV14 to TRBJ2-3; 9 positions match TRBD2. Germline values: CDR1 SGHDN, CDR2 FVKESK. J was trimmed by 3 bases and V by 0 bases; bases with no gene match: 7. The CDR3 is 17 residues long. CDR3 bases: TGTGCCAGCAGCCAAGATTTAGCGGGGGCCGCGACAGATACGCAGTATTTT. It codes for CASSQDLAGAATDTQYF.

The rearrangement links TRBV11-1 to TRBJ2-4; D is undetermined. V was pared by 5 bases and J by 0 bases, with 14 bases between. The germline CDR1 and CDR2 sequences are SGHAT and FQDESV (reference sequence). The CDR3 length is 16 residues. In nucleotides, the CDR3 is TGTGCCAGCAGCCCCGGCGCGGCACTAGCCAAAAACATTCAGTACTTC. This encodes CASSPGAALAKNIQYF. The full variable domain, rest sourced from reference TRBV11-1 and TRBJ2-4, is EAEVAQSPRYKITEKSQAVAFWCDPISGHATLYWYRQILGQGPELLVQFQDESVVDDSQLPKDRFSAERLKGVDSTLKIQPAELGDSAMYLCASSPGAALAKNIQYFGAGTRLSVL.

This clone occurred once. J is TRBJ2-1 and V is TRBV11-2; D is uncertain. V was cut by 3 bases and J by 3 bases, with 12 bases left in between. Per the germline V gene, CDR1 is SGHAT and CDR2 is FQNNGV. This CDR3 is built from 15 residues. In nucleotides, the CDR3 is TGTGCCAGCAGCTTTAGTGTAGCAGGCTACAATGAGCAGTTCTTC. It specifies CASSFSVAGYNEQFF.

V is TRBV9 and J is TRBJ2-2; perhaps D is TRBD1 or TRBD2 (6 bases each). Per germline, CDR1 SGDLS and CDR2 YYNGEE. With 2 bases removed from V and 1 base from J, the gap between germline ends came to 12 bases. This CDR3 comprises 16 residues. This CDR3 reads CASSVYGGLNTGELFF. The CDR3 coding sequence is TGTGCCAGCAGCGTGTATGGGGGGCTGAACACCGGGGAGCTGTTTTTT.

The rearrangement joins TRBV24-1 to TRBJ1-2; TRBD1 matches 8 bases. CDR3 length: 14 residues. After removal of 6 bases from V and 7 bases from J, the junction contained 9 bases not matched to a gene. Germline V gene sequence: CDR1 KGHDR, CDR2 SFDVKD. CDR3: CATSSRDRSLGYTF. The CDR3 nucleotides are TGTGCCACCAGTTCCCGGGACAGGTCGCTTGGCTACACCTTC.